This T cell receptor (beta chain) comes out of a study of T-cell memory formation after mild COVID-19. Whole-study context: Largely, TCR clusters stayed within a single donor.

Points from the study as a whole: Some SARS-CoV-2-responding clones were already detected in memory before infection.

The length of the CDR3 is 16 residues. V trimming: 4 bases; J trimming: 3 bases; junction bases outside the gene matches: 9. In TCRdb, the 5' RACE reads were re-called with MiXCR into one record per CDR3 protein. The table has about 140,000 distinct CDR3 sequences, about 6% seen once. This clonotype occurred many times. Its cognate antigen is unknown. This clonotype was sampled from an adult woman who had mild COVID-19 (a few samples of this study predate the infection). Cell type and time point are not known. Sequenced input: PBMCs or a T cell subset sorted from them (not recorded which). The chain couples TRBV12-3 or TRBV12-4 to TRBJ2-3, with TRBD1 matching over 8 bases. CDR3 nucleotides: TGTGCCAGCAGTTCGGACCCCAGGGGGCTTACAGATACGCAGTATTTT. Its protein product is CASSSDPRGLTDTQYF.